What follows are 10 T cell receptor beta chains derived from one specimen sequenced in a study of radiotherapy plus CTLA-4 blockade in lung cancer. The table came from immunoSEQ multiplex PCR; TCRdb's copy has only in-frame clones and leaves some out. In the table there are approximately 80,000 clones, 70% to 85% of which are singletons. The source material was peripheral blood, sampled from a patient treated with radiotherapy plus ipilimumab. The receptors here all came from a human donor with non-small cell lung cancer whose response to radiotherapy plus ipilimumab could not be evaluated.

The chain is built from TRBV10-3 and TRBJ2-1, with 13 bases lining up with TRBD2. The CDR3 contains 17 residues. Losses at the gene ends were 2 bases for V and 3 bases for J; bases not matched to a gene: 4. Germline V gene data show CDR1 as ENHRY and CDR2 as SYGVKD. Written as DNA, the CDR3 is TGTGCCATCAGTGAGACTAGACTAGCGGGAGGCTACAATGAGCAGTTCTTC. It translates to CAISETRLAGGYNEQFF.

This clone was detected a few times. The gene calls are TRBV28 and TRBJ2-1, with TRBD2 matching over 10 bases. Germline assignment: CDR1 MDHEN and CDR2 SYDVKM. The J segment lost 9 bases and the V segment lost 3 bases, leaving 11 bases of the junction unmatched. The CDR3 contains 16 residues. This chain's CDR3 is CASSFSSSGRAGEQFF. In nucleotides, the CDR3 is TGTGCCAGCAGTTTCTCGTCGAGCGGGAGGGCCGGTGAGCAGTTCTTC.

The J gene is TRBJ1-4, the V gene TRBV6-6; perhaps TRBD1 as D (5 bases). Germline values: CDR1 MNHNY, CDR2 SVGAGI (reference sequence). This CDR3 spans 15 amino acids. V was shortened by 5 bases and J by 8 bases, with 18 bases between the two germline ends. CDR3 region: CASSPNGGVTEKLFF. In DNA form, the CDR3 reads TGTGCCAGCAGTCCAAACGGGGGGGTTACCGAAAAACTGTTTTTT.

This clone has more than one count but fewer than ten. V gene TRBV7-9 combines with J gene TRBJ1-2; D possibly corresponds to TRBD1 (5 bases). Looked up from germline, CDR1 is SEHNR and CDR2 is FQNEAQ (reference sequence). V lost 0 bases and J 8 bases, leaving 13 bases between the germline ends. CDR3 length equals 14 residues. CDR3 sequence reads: CASSLANPAGGYTF. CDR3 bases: TGTGCCAGCAGCTTAGCAAATCCCGCAGGGGGCTACACCTTC.

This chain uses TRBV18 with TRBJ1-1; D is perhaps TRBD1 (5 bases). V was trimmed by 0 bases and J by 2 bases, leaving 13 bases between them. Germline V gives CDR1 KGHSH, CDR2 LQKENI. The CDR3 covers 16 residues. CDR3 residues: CASSPPAAGRNTEAFF. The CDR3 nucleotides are TGTGCCAGCTCACCACCGGCGGCAGGGCGAAACACTGAAGCTTTCTTT.

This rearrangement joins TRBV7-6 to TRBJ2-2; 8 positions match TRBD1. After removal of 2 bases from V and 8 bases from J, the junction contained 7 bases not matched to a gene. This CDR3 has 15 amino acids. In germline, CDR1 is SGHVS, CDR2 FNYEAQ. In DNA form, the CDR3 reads TGTGCCAGCAGCTTACTGGGACAGGTTTTAGGGGAGCTGTTTTTT. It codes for CASSLLGQVLGELFF.

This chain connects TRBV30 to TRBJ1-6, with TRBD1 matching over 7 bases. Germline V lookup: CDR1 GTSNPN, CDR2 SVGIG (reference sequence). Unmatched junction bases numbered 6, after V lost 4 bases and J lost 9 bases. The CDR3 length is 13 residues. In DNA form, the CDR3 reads TGTGCCTGGACCTTCCGGGACAGTTCACCCCTCCACTTT. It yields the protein CAWTFRDSSPLHF.

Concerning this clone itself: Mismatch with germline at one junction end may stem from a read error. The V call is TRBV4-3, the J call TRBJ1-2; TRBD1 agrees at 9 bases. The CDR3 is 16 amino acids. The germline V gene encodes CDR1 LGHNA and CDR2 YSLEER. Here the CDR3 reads CVSSHPGTGIKYGYTF. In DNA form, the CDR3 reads TGCGTCAGCAGTCACCCCGGGACAGGGATCAAGTATGGCTACACCTTC.

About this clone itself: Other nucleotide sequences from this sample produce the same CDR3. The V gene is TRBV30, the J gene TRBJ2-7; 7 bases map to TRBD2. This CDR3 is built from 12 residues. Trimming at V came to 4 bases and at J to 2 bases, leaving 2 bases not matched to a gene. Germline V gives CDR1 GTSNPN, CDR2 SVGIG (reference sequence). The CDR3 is CAWTSGTYEQYF. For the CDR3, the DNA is TGTGCCTGGACTAGCGGCACCTACGAGCAGTACTTC.

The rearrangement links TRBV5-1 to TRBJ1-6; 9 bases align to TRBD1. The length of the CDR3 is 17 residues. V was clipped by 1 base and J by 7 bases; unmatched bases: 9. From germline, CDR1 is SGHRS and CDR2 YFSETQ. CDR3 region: CASSLSSTGGQNSPLHF. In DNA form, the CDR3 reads TGCGCCAGCAGCTTGTCCTCGACAGGGGGACAGAATTCACCCCTCCACTTT.